The T cell receptor (beta chain) described here comes from a study of long-term antiretroviral therapy in people with HIV (dated by TCRdb to between 2021 and 2024). Regarding the research as a whole: The earliest samples were collected about a decade before the 2015 WHO recommendation for immediate ART, when ART was typically delayed until CD4 counts fell. Among the approximately 30 participants with HIV, eleven were female. Test extractions of a monoclonal T-cell line alongside 33 polyclonal samples showed no cross-contamination during QIAcube processing. Whether ART initiation and durable HIV suppression were associated with changes in peripheral blood TRB repertoire composition and diversity was tested in a retrospective serial study. A total of some 210 cryopreserved PBMC samples were contributed to the cohort by 30 adults with confirmed HIV infection, with samples collected serially over a mean of approximately six years (range 1-12). General findings and caveats noted by the study authors: Samples dated from the mid-2000s to the late 2010s, and the ART regimens used may be less effective than current ones. Narrower CDR3 length ranges were observed in HIV repertoires than in controls, and an antigen-experienced repertoire with only a slight naive shift after ART was suggested by the network structure. Owing to limited PBMC availability, only the TCR beta chain was sequenced, without alpha chain pairing. Inferences about post-ART repertoire changes are limited because no data were available on ART adherence, viral resistance or therapy changes. A significant increase in TRB diversity was found to be associated with ART initiation, although TRB diversity was observed to remain significantly below that of transplant donor controls even after long-term ART. Because pre-ART samples had limited cell numbers, profiling was done on unsorted PBMC rather than on sorted CD4+ and CD8+ T cells. Expanded TRB clones identified before ART initiation dominated the repertoire at all time points, although this dominance fluctuated and declined in many PLHIV after ART.

The immunoSEQ hsTCRB v3.0 assay was used at survey level resolution to sequence the TRB variable region. The targeted TRB sequencing depth was about 40,000-55,000 T-cell genomes per sample. TRB libraries were pooled and sequenced on an Illumina MiSeq using a v3 150-cycle kit. As for the original processing: Repertoire analysis ran in R within a reproducible Nextflow workflow covering QC, data transformation and analysis. LymphoSeq2, an R package for exploring AIRR-Seq data, was used to implement custom analyses. After excluding a handful of samples that yielded fewer than 5000 total TRB sequences, fewer than 200 HIV repertoires remained for analysis. Of the approximately 190 retained HIV repertoires, almost 60 were collected before and roughly 130 after ART initiation. Each repertoire was downsampled to 5000 TRB nucleotide sequences, and summary statistics were averaged across 100 downsampling iterations. TRB sequences were retained for analysis only if CDR3 regions of at least seven amino acids were present. A Shannon entropy-derived clonality score and the Gini coefficient were used to measure diversity. In repertoire networks, the top 5000 CDR3 amino acid sequences were linked whenever an edit distance of one separated two sequences. GLIPH2 predicted antigen specificity groups and MHC restriction for TRB CDR3 amino acid sequences. To flag known CMV, EBV, HIV or tissue antigen associations, CDR3 amino acid sequences were matched against VDJdb and McPAS-TCR. Pre-ART, post-ART and control groups were compared with Wilcoxon signed-rank tests and Holm-Bonferroni correction. Not all clones reach the TCRdb copy of this immuneACCESS table, which keeps in-frame sequences only. Checked studies attribute under half of the gap to unresolved V genes and leave the rest unexplained. V, J and clone size are taken as reported in that table, and D and trimming were inferred from the DNA itself. Counted in this sample were 25,000 to 35,000 clones; approximately 90% of them appeared once. About 4.4% of the sample belongs to the ten largest clones.

This clone was picked up a small number of times. Its antigen remains unidentified. Qualities for individual bases were not recorded, and no much larger clone is one base off. Based on the germline V gene (reference sequence), the CDR1 and CDR2 sequences are MNHEY and SMNVEV. From V the trimming removes 4 bases and from J it removes 6 bases, while the gene matches leave 10 bases of the junction unaccounted for. Reading from cysteine to phenylalanine, the CDR3 counts 15 amino acids. Of the read, only the CDR3 DNA is kept; its 45 bases are in frame from base 1. Inclusion was restricted to participants for whom at least one PBMC sample before ART initiation and at least two post-ART samples were available. Treatment was received in the United States of America by all participants with HIV. Cryopreserved samples of about 0.9-11 million PBMC were thawed and washed before DNA extraction. At the time of the earliest PBMC sample, participants with HIV were aged between 23 and 54 years. Each participant contributed PBMC samples from 1-4 timepoints before ART initiation and 2-8 timepoints after ART initiation, with a median of 7 samples. Serial HIV viral load, CD4+ T-cell count, ART history and demographic data were obtained for every participant. Genomic DNA was extracted from unsorted PBMC with a Qiagen kit on a QIAcube, with processing performed in batches of 12 samples.

The receptor chain draws on TRBV27 and TRBJ2-7, and TRBD1 aligns with 9 junction nucleotides. The sequenced sample was unsorted PBMCs, obtained 3.1 years after starting antiretroviral therapy. The clonotype originates from a man between 18 and 29 years old with HIV. The CDR3 reads as follows: CASSSPGQGNFEQYF. The DNA is TGTGCCAGCAGTTCTCCGGGACAGGGAAACTTCGAGCAGTACTTC.